This T cell receptor (beta chain) was found in a study of CD8+ T cells in alopecia areata. Notes on the study in general: TCR sharing across patients was less clear than in mice, possibly HLA-related. Affected lesional scalp, above all in alopecia totalis/universalis, was more clonal than normal scalp.

In each case, RNA was isolated and then reverse transcribed into cDNA as the sequencing template. The protocol was immunoSEQ multiplex PCR, while the TCRdb copy is restricted to in-frame clones and leaves out a portion. The table records roughly 150,000 clones, 55% to 65% of them present only once. Isolation of CD4+ and CD8+ T cells from PBMCs was achieved by sorting. Comments on this clone: Its antigen is unidentified.

V lost 4 bases and J lost 2; bases outside the gene matches: 8. This CDR3 is built from 14 residues. Per germline, CDR1 GTSNPN and CDR2 SVGIG (reference sequence). The sample taken for sequencing was CD4+ T cells sorted from blood. This clonotype was obtained from a human donor in good health. V gene TRBV30 combines with J gene TRBJ2-7, with TRBD1 matching over 7 bases. Here the CDR3 DNA reads TGTGCCTGGACTCGGGACAGTTTTACCTACGAGCAGTACTTC. Translation gives CAWTRDSFTYEQYF.